What follows describes a single T cell receptor beta chain. Its antigen is unknown. Qualities for individual bases were not recorded, and no much larger clone is one base off. This entry belongs to a study of T cell therapy after organ transplantation (dated by TCRdb to the late 2010s). At the level of the whole study: Therapy products were autologous CMV-specific T cells expanded in vitro for about 13 days with a peptide pool of 30 HLA class I and II CMV epitopes. Patients were given up to 6 doses of T cells at 2-week intervals and were followed for less than 30 weeks after finishing therapy. About 80% of the ten patients were classed as clinical responders and two as nonresponders. The median number of CMV-specific T cells given to patients was 1.92 x 10^8, delivered over 2 to 6 intravenous infusions. Long-term post-therapy blood samples were obtained 20 to 29 weeks after therapy was completed. This study was a follow-up analysis of the TRBV repertoire from an open-label phase I trial that tested autologous CMV-specific adoptive T cell therapy in people who had received solid-organ transplants. Only about 75% of the 10 patients had long-term post-therapy samples available.

The paper as a whole reports these results and caveats: Before therapy, nonresponders had marked clonal expansions, and after therapy the repertoires of nonresponders changed only minimally. Fold change in CD8 clonality after therapy was inversely correlated with pretherapy clonality, suggesting that less biased repertoires were more receptive to remodeling. Few detected expansions in nonresponders may reflect reduced sample coverage from poor CD8+ T cell yield. Reconstitution after therapy appeared to involve both transferred clonotypes and endogenous clonotypes that were not detected in the therapy products. Because the cohort was small, confounders such as concurrent antirejection and antiviral medications could not be assessed.

TRB CDR3 regions were amplified from genomic DNA with the immunoSEQ two-step, bias-controlled multiplex PCR assay. Sequencing of CDR3 libraries was carried out on an Illumina NextSeq 500. The paper's data handling went like this. Initial alignment and bioinformatics, including bias normalization against synthetic CDR3 analogs, were performed with the immunoSEQ Analyzer platform. Annotation of V, D and J genes was based on the definitions in the IMGT database. Additional TRBV analyses were carried out with default settings in VDJtools version 1.1.10 and the R package tcR version 2.2.1.11. GLIPH analysis was done using default settings in version 1.0. Significant clonotype frequency changes were tested by 2-sided binomial test with Benjamini-Hochberg correction (alpha = 0.01) in CDR3 sequences with at least 5 reads. Sourced from immuneACCESS, this table was stored by TCRdb with only in-frame sequences that have V and J called. A share of the clones is absent; for the studies checked, an unresolved V gene accounts for under half, and the remainder has no known explanation. V and J calls and clone size are given by that table; D and trimming were obtained from the DNA. The sample yields 20,000 to 25,000 clones; 65% to 85% were counted once. The top ten clonotypes cover about 35% of the sample.

What this sample's time point label stands for: 20-29 weeks after completion of therapy. The patients had received solid-organ transplants and had drug-resistant/recurrent cytomegalovirus. Ten or so trial participants were chosen for repertoire analysis on the basis of the availability of post-therapy peripheral blood mononuclear cells. A BD FACSAria III was used to sort viable CD3+CD8+CD4- lymphocytes from PBMCs. The Qiagen DNeasy Kit was used to extract genomic DNA from sorted cells. From V the trimming removes 10 bases and from J it removes 8 bases, while the gene matches leave 18 bases of the junction unaccounted for. CDR1 and CDR2 are drawn from the germline V gene (reference sequence): LNHDA, SQIVND. From its cysteine to its phenylalanine, the CDR3 spans 17 amino acids. Only the CDR3 portion is preserved as DNA: 51 bases, with reading frame beginning at the first base.

The sequence derives from a human patient who had received a solid organ transplant and had CMV disease. After a transplant, some of the T cells may come from the graft donor. The source was CD8+ T cells from blood, collected after autologous CMV-specific T cell therapy. Recombination joined TRBV19 with TRBJ2-3; TRBD2 agrees with 13 junctional bases. The DNA is TGTGCCACCACCGTGACTAGCGGGGGGATCTTAGGAGTTACGCAGTATTTT. The translation is CATTVTSGGILGVTQYF.